Listed below are T cell receptor beta chains from one sample, sequenced in a study of blood T cell repertoires in COVID-19. Only in-frame clones appear in the TCRdb table, and some are missing; sequencing was by immunoSEQ multiplex PCR. The table lists about 370,000 clones, 91% of them singletons. Material for sequencing was PBMCs or T cells enriched from blood (not recorded which). Receptor source: a woman in her thirties or forties who had been exposed to COVID-19. Each CDR3 is given with its conserved first and last residue. Each record gives: V gene, clone size, J gene, D gene, CDR3 protein, CDR3 DNA. A D gene is named only where the DNA matches it firmly. Expanded clones are given a class, and other clones once, few, many or no size at all.

v_gene: TRBV19
abundance: NA
j_gene: TRBJ2-1
d_gene: TRBD2
CDR3aa: CASSIGRLAGAGEQFF
CDR3nt: TGTGCCAGTAGTATAGGTCGACTAGCGGGAGCGGGTGAGCAGTTCTTC

v_gene: TRBV3-1/TRBV3-2
abundance: NA
j_gene: TRBJ1-5
d_gene: TRBD1
CDR3aa: CASSQDIAGGKPQHF
CDR3nt: TGTGCCAGCAGCCAAGATATAGCAGGGGGGAAGCCCCAGCATTTT

v_gene: TRBV10-2
abundance: NA
j_gene: TRBJ2-7
d_gene: NA
CDR3aa: CASSERARAGSYEQYF
CDR3nt: TGCGCCAGCAGTGAAAGGGCCAGGGCGGGGTCCTACGAGCAGTACTTC

v_gene: TRBV13
abundance: NA
j_gene: TRBJ2-7
d_gene: NA
CDR3aa: CASSPGQRLYEQYF
CDR3nt: TGTGCCAGCAGCCCAGGACAGAGGCTCTACGAGCAGTACTTC

v_gene: TRBV9
abundance: NA
j_gene: TRBJ1-6
d_gene: TRBD1
CDR3aa: CASSVGRGLPSYNSPLHF
CDR3nt: TGTGCCAGCAGCGTAGGAAGGGGGCTCCCCTCCTATAATTCACCCCTCCACTTT

v_gene: TRBV7-3
abundance: NA
j_gene: TRBJ2-5
d_gene: NA
CDR3aa: CASSLTGAVGETQYF
CDR3nt: TGTGCCAGCAGCTTAACAGGGGCGGTGGGAGAGACCCAGTACTTC

v_gene: TRBV5-1
abundance: NA
j_gene: TRBJ2-1
d_gene: NA
CDR3aa: CASSLIRARPYNEQFF
CDR3nt: TGCGCCAGCAGCTTGATCAGGGCTCGCCCCTACAATGAGCAGTTCTTC

v_gene: TRBV29-1
abundance: NA
j_gene: TRBJ2-1
d_gene: TRBD2
CDR3aa: CSVQPSGGYNEQFF
CDR3nt: TGCAGCGTGCAACCTAGCGGGGGTTACAATGAGCAGTTCTTC

v_gene: TRBV6-5
abundance: NA
j_gene: TRBJ1-2
d_gene: TRBD1
CDR3aa: CASSYGQGDGYTF
CDR3nt: TGTGCCAGCAGTTACGGGCAGGGGGATGGCTACACCTTC

v_gene: TRBV5-1
abundance: NA
j_gene: TRBJ2-1
d_gene: TRBD1
CDR3aa: CASSLGGRGPYNEQFF
CDR3nt: TGCGCCAGCAGCTTGGGTGGCAGGGGGCCCTACAATGAGCAGTTCTTC

v_gene: TRBV29-1
abundance: once
j_gene: TRBJ2-2
d_gene: TRBD2
CDR3aa: CSVEDLGREGTGELFF
CDR3nt: TGCAGCGTTGAAGATCTCGGCCGGGAGGGCACCGGGGAGCTGTTTTTT

v_gene: TRBV18
abundance: NA
j_gene: TRBJ2-1
d_gene: TRBD2
CDR3aa: CASSVAGGPYNEQFF
CDR3nt: TGTGCCAGCTCAGTAGCGGGAGGGCCCTACAATGAGCAGTTCTTC

v_gene: TRBV19
abundance: once
j_gene: TRBJ1-2
d_gene: TRBD1
CDR3aa: CASSDRTGGNYGYTF
CDR3nt: TGTGCCAGTAGTGACCGGACAGGGGGTAACTATGGCTACACCTTC

v_gene: TRBV19
abundance: NA
j_gene: TRBJ1-5
d_gene: NA
CDR3aa: CASSIVRGGIVNQPQHF
CDR3nt: TGTGCCAGTAGTATCGTTCGAGGAGGGATTGTTAATCAGCCCCAGCATTTT

v_gene: TRBV3-1/TRBV3-2
abundance: NA
j_gene: TRBJ2-7
d_gene: NA
CDR3aa: CASSQDMGAPKTITYEQYF
CDR3nt: TGTGCCAGCAGCCAAGATATGGGGGCGCCTAAGACGATCACCTACGAGCAGTACTTC

v_gene: TRBV7-9
abundance: NA
j_gene: TRBJ2-1
d_gene: TRBD2
CDR3aa: CASSLGLGIGGSNEQFF
CDR3nt: TGTGCCAGCAGCCTAGGATTGGGCATCGGCGGGAGCAATGAGCAGTTCTTC

v_gene: TRBV9
abundance: NA
j_gene: TRBJ2-3
d_gene: TRBD2
CDR3aa: CASSGGLAGVVTDTQYF
CDR3nt: TGTGCCAGCAGCGGAGGACTAGCGGGAGTAGTAACAGATACGCAGTATTTT

v_gene: TRBV5-1
abundance: NA
j_gene: TRBJ2-7
d_gene: NA
CDR3aa: CASSPGYNSYEQYF
CDR3nt: TGCGCCAGCAGCCCAGGATACAACTCCTACGAGCAGTACTTC

v_gene: TRBV24-1
abundance: NA
j_gene: TRBJ1-2
d_gene: TRBD1
CDR3aa: CATIGQGAGAFYGYTF
CDR3nt: TGTGCCACCATAGGGCAGGGGGCTGGAGCGTTCTATGGCTACACCTTC

v_gene: TRBV2
abundance: NA
j_gene: TRBJ2-7
d_gene: NA
CDR3aa: CASRTTGNYEQYF
CDR3nt: TGTGCCAGCAGAACCACGGGGAATTACGAGCAGTACTTC

v_gene: TRBV3-1/TRBV3-2
abundance: NA
j_gene: TRBJ1-5
d_gene: NA
CDR3aa: CASSPRSSGALAQPQHF
CDR3nt: TGTGCCAGCAGCCCGCGGAGCTCAGGGGCCCTCGCTCAGCCCCAGCATTTT

v_gene: TRBV28
abundance: few
j_gene: TRBJ1-2
d_gene: TRBD1
CDR3aa: CASGDSFNYGYTF
CDR3nt: TGTGCCAGTGGGGACAGTTTTAACTATGGCTACACCTTC

v_gene: TRBV9
abundance: NA
j_gene: TRBJ1-2
d_gene: TRBD1
CDR3aa: CASSVEQGNYGYTF
CDR3nt: TGTGCCAGCAGCGTTGAACAGGGGAACTATGGCTACACCTTC

v_gene: TRBV21-1
abundance: NA
j_gene: TRBJ2-7
d_gene: NA
CDR3aa: CASRGAWEFVEQYF
CDR3nt: TGTGCCAGCAGGGGGGCTTGGGAATTTGTCGAGCAGTACTTC

v_gene: TRBV25-1
abundance: NA
j_gene: TRBJ1-2
d_gene: TRBD1
CDR3aa: CASRDRGLDGYTF
CDR3nt: TGTGCCAGCAGGGACAGGGGGTTAGATGGCTACACCTTC

v_gene: TRBV18
abundance: NA
j_gene: TRBJ1-1
d_gene: NA
CDR3aa: CASSRNGDTNTEAFF
CDR3nt: TGTGCCAGCTCTCGCAATGGGGACACGAACACTGAAGCTTTCTTT

v_gene: TRBV2
abundance: once
j_gene: TRBJ1-1
d_gene: TRBD1
CDR3aa: CASTPQGASTEAFF
CDR3nt: TGTGCCAGCACCCCTCAGGGGGCTAGTACTGAAGCTTTCTTT

v_gene: TRBV24-1
abundance: NA
j_gene: TRBJ2-2
d_gene: TRBD2
CDR3aa: CATSGLAGRQNTGELFF
CDR3nt: TGTGCCACCAGCGGACTAGCGGGGAGACAGAACACCGGGGAGCTGTTTTTT

v_gene: TRBV30
abundance: once
j_gene: TRBJ1-1
d_gene: NA
CDR3aa: CAWGRGNTEAFF
CDR3nt: TGTGCCTGGGGCAGGGGTAACACTGAAGCTTTCTTT

v_gene: TRBV29-1
abundance: NA
j_gene: TRBJ1-1
d_gene: TRBD1
CDR3aa: CSVCRGMNTEAFF
CDR3nt: TGCAGCGTGTGCAGGGGGATGAACACTGAAGCTTTCTTT

v_gene: TRBV15
abundance: NA
j_gene: TRBJ2-7
d_gene: NA
CDR3aa: CATSSSYPGYEQYF
CDR3nt: TGTGCCACCAGCAGCAGCTACCCAGGGTACGAGCAGTACTTC

v_gene: TRBV1
abundance: NA
j_gene: TRBJ2-7
d_gene: NA
CDR3aa: CTSSQPSSYEQYF
CDR3nt: TGCACCAGCAGCCAACCTAGCTCCTACGAGCAGTACTTC

v_gene: TRBV5-1
abundance: NA
j_gene: TRBJ2-7
d_gene: TRBD2
CDR3aa: CASSVGAGATYEQYF
CDR3nt: TGCGCCAGCAGCGTGGGAGCGGGGGCAACCTACGAGCAGTACTTC

v_gene: TRBV24-1
abundance: NA
j_gene: TRBJ2-5
d_gene: TRBD2
CDR3aa: CATSEASGSRAETQYF
CDR3nt: TGTGCCACCAGTGAGGCTAGCGGGAGTAGGGCGGAGACCCAGTACTTC

v_gene: TRBV7-9
abundance: NA
j_gene: TRBJ1-2
d_gene: NA
CDR3aa: CASSGRQSYGYTF
CDR3nt: TGTGCCAGCAGCGGACGACAGAGCTATGGCTACACCTTC

v_gene: TRBV7-8
abundance: NA
j_gene: TRBJ1-2
d_gene: NA
CDR3aa: CASSLLSRVTSTGYTF
CDR3nt: TGTGCCAGCAGCTTATTAAGCCGGGTCACGTCAACTGGCTACACCTTC

v_gene: TRBV5-6
abundance: many
j_gene: TRBJ2-5
d_gene: NA
CDR3aa: CASSQRRLHQETQYF
CDR3nt: TGTGCCAGCAGCCAGAGGAGACTACACCAAGAGACCCAGTACTTC

v_gene: TRBV6-4
abundance: NA
j_gene: TRBJ1-5
d_gene: NA
CDR3aa: CASSDPFRGDQPQHF
CDR3nt: TGTGCCAGCAGTGACCCTTTTCGGGGGGATCAGCCCCAGCATTTT

v_gene: TRBV7-9
abundance: NA
j_gene: TRBJ2-5
d_gene: NA
CDR3aa: CASSPSVQETQYF
CDR3nt: TGTGCCAGCAGCCCTAGTGTACAAGAGACCCAGTACTTC

v_gene: TRBV7-7
abundance: NA
j_gene: TRBJ2-1
d_gene: TRBD1
CDR3aa: CASSPGQGLGNEQFF
CDR3nt: TGTGCTAGCAGCCCCGGACAGGGCCTGGGCAATGAGCAGTTCTTC

v_gene: TRBV30
abundance: once
j_gene: TRBJ2-7
d_gene: NA
CDR3aa: CAWSVPGLQAYEQYF
CDR3nt: TGTGCCTGGAGTGTTCCGGGACTCCAAGCCTACGAGCAGTACTTC

v_gene: TRBV6-2/TRBV6-3
abundance: NA
j_gene: TRBJ1-1
d_gene: NA
CDR3aa: CASSYSSSYTEAFF
CDR3nt: TGTGCCAGCAGTTACTCGTCGAGCTACACTGAAGCTTTCTTT

v_gene: TRBV20-1
abundance: once
j_gene: TRBJ2-7
d_gene: TRBD1
CDR3aa: CSASPGTGASYEQYF
CDR3nt: TGCAGTGCTAGTCCCGGGACAGGGGCCTCCTACGAGCAGTACTTC

v_gene: TRBV7-9
abundance: NA
j_gene: TRBJ1-3
d_gene: NA
CDR3aa: CASSSPLGGEPGSGNTIYF
CDR3nt: TGTGCCAGCAGCTCGCCTTTAGGAGGGGAGCCAGGCTCTGGAAACACCATATATTTT

v_gene: TRBV5-4
abundance: NA
j_gene: TRBJ1-2
d_gene: TRBD1
CDR3aa: CASSNTGVREGWAF
CDR3nt: TGTGCCAGCAGCAATACAGGGGTTCGGGAGGGGTGGGCCTTC

v_gene: TRBV6-1
abundance: NA
j_gene: TRBJ2-7
d_gene: TRBD2
CDR3aa: CASSEGLVTVYEQYF
CDR3nt: TGTGCCAGCAGCGAAGGACTAGTTACGGTCTACGAGCAGTACTTC

v_gene: TRBV2
abundance: NA
j_gene: TRBJ1-1
d_gene: NA
CDR3aa: CASRNRVEAFF
CDR3nt: TGTGCCAGCAGGAACAGGGTTGAAGCTTTCTTT

v_gene: TRBV18
abundance: NA
j_gene: TRBJ1-2
d_gene: NA
CDR3aa: CASSRAHDYGYTF
CDR3nt: TGTGCCAGCTCACGGGCCCATGACTATGGCTACACCTTC

v_gene: TRBV7-9
abundance: NA
j_gene: TRBJ1-2
d_gene: TRBD1
CDR3aa: CASSLEGQGIGGYTF
CDR3nt: TGTGCCAGCAGCTTAGAGGGACAGGGAATAGGTGGCTACACCTTC

v_gene: TRBV3-1/TRBV3-2
abundance: NA
j_gene: TRBJ2-1
d_gene: TRBD2
CDR3aa: CASSQDPPLAGANEQFF
CDR3nt: TGTGCCAGCAGCCAAGATCCGCCACTAGCGGGAGCGAATGAGCAGTTCTTC

v_gene: TRBV30
abundance: NA
j_gene: TRBJ1-6
d_gene: NA
CDR3aa: CAWRLNRQTGSPLHF
CDR3nt: TGTGCCTGGAGATTAAACCGTCAAACGGGTTCACCCCTCCACTTT

v_gene: TRBV6-5
abundance: NA
j_gene: TRBJ1-1
d_gene: NA
CDR3aa: CASRRGTKGTEAFF
CDR3nt: TGTGCCAGCAGGCGGGGCACAAAGGGCACTGAAGCTTTCTTT

v_gene: TRBV7-9
abundance: NA
j_gene: TRBJ1-6
d_gene: NA
CDR3aa: CASSPTEDNSPLHF
CDR3nt: TGTGCCAGCAGCCCAACAGAAGATAATTCACCCCTCCACTTT

v_gene: TRBV11-2
abundance: NA
j_gene: TRBJ2-2
d_gene: NA
CDR3aa: CASSLVSGVNTGELFF
CDR3nt: TGTGCCAGCAGCTTAGTATCCGGGGTGAACACCGGGGAGCTGTTTTTT